The 27 T cell receptor beta chains below were found in one sample sequenced in a study of T cells in women clearing cervical HPV infection. Profiling relied on immunoSEQ multiplex PCR, and the TCRdb table lists in-frame clones only, not all of them. The clone table shows some 30,000 clones, with the ten largest holding more than 7%. Specimen: blood buffy coat. Receptors originate from a woman aged 18-70 years with a cervical HPV16 infection that either progressed to CIN3+ or cleared (not recorded which).

About this clone: The read finishes 3 residues shy of the CDR3 end, and the germline J gene is used to complete it. The rearrangement uses TRBV7-3 and TRBJ2-1; D is perhaps TRBD1 (6 bases). V gave up 2 bases and J gave up 6 bases, with 11 bases separating them. This CDR3 has 14 amino acids. Germline V CDR1 and CDR2: SGHTA, FQGTGA. Incomplete CDR3 DNA: TGTGCCAGCAGCTTATCCCAGGGGAGCAATGAG. Protein: CASSLSQGSNE. The entire CDR3 protein is CASSLSQGSNEQFF.

A note on this clone: The CDR3 goes on 3 residues after the read ends, and that part is filled in from the germline J gene. The V gene is TRBV19, the J gene TRBJ2-3; 9 bases fit TRBD2. V shed 4 bases and J 6 bases; nucleotides not matched to a gene: 5. The germline gives CDR1 LNHDA, CDR2 SQIVND (reference sequence). The CDR3 spans 14 residues. The CDR3 sequence is CASSTGLAPDTQYF. The covered CDR3 bases are TGTGCCAGTAGTACGGGACTAGCACCGGATACG.

Regarding this clone: The CDR3 extends 3 residues past the end of the read, so its final part is completed from the germline J gene. This rearrangement joins TRBV20-1 to TRBJ2-7; TRBD2 matches 9 bases. V was clipped by 4 bases and J by 5 bases; unmatched bases: 9. The CDR3 contains 14 residues. CDR1 and CDR2 from the germline V gene are DFQATT and SNEGSKA (reference sequence). The CDR3 protein is CSAKSGGRGNEQYF. The covered CDR3 bases are TGCAGTGCTAAAAGCGGGGGGCGCGGGAACGAG.

On this clone itself: The DNA ends 3 residues before the CDR3 does, and the rest of the CDR3 is filled in from the germline J gene. The rearrangement joins TRBV6-2 or TRBV6-3 to TRBJ1-2; D is unresolved. Germline V gene data show CDR1 as MNHEY and CDR2 as SVGEGT. The CDR3 is made up of 12 amino acids. This chain's CDR3 is CASSDNSYDYTF. CDR3 bases read: TGTGCCAGCAGTGACAACTCCTACGAC.

Concerning this clone itself: The missing CDR3 end, 3 residues past where the read stops, is filled in from the germline J gene. The rearrangement joins TRBV5-4 to TRBJ2-3, with 8 bases lining up with TRBD1. This CDR3 has 15 amino acids. V shed 3 bases, J shed 3 bases, and the junction held 6 bases outside the gene matches. The V gene's germline CDR1 is SGHNT and CDR2 YYREEE (reference sequence). The sequenced CDR3 bases are TGTGCCAGCAGCTACCGGACAGGGCCAACAGATACG. Encoded protein: CASSYRTGPTDT. The full CDR3 sequence reads CASSYRTGPTDTQYF.

A remark on this clone: Read data end 3 residues before the CDR3 end; the end is taken from the germline J gene. This chain joins TRBV11-2 and TRBJ1-2; 9 bases match TRBD1. CDR1 and CDR2 (germline): SGHAT, FQNNGV. The CDR3 totals 14 residues. The trim removed 3 bases at V and 3 bases at J, leaving 2 bases unmatched. CDR3 DNA (partial): TGTGCCAGCAGCTTCGGGACAGGGTACTATGGC. Protein sequence: CASSFGTGYYG. The whole CDR3 reads CASSFGTGYYGYTF.

As concerns this clone: Read sequence stops 3 residues before the CDR3 end, and the germline J gene provides the missing end. Other DNA sequences in the same sample also yield this CDR3. The chain uses TRBV19 and TRBJ1-3, with 8 nucleotides matching TRBD1. V lost 5 bases and J lost 0; bases outside the gene matches: 9. The CDR3 consists of 17 residues. Germline assignment: CDR1 LNHDA and CDR2 SQIVND (reference sequence). Incomplete CDR3 DNA: TGTGCCAGTAGTCCACGGGACAGGATCGTCTCTGGAAACACC. As protein: CASSPRDRIVSGNT. The entire CDR3 sequence reads CASSPRDRIVSGNTIYF.

Notes on this clone: The read halts 3 residues ahead of the CDR3 end, with the missing end drawn from the germline J gene. V and J are TRBV6-2 or TRBV6-3 and TRBJ2-7; D possibly corresponds to TRBD2 (5 bases). Trimming removed 3 bases from V and 2 bases from J, with 11 bases in between. Germline values: CDR1 MNHEY, CDR2 SVGEGT. CDR3 length equals 14 residues. The DNA read from the CDR3 is TGTGCCAGCAGTTATGGAAGGCGGGCCTACGAG. It encodes CASSYGRRAYE. The CDR3 in full is CASSYGRRAYEQYF.

Notes on this clone: The CDR3 end falls 3 residues outside the read, so it is completed with the germline J gene. The gene calls are TRBV7-6 and TRBJ2-1; D gene uncertain. The CDR3 extends over 15 amino acids. Trimming took 1 base from V and 6 from J, leaving 13 bases between them. CDR1 SGHVS and CDR2 FNYEAQ come from the germline V gene. The CDR3: CASSLDPGSGNEQFF. CDR3 DNA (partial): TGTGCCAGCAGCTTAGACCCAGGCTCCGGCAATGAG.

With respect to this clone: The DNA ends 3 residues before the CDR3 does, and the rest of the CDR3 is filled in from the germline J gene. V gene TRBV25-1 combines with J gene TRBJ2-7, with unresolved D. CDR3 size: 12 residues. V lost 3 bases and J lost 4, with 7 bases in between. Germline V lookup: CDR1 MGHDK, CDR2 SYGVNS. CDR3 sequence: CASSDYKYEQYF. Partial CDR3 DNA: TGTGCCAGCAGTGACTATAAGTACGAG.

Worth noting for this clone: Read sequence stops 3 residues before the CDR3 end, and the germline J gene provides the missing end. V is TRBV5-1 and J is TRBJ2-3; 13 bases line up with TRBD2. This CDR3 has 15 amino acids. In germline, CDR1 is SGHRS, CDR2 YFSETQ. The V gene end was trimmed by 6 bases and the J gene end by 2 bases; junction bases not matched to a gene: 3. This CDR3 reads CASMTSGGPTDTQYF. CDR3 bases read: TGCGCCAGCATGACTAGCGGGGGGCCCACAGATACG.

As regards this clone: The CDR3 end falls 3 residues outside the read, so it is completed with the germline J gene. The genes are TRBV6-2 or TRBV6-3 and TRBJ2-1; tentative D call: TRBD2 (5 bases). V was trimmed by 7 bases and J by 0 bases, leaving 13 bases between them. Germline V gives CDR1 MNHEY, CDR2 SVGEGT. This CDR3 is 15 amino acids long. The CDR3 here is CASISRGASYNEQFF. The part of the CDR3 DNA that was read is TGTGCCAGCATCTCCCGGGGAGCCTCCTACAATGAG.

Comment on this clone: The read stops 3 residues short of the end of the CDR3; the missing end is completed from the germline J gene. This chain joins TRBV2 and TRBJ2-7, with 7 bases that match TRBD1. Germline V gene sequence: CDR1 SNHLY, CDR2 FYNNEI. This CDR3 has 13 amino acids. Losses at the gene ends were 8 bases for V and 4 bases for J; bases not matched to a gene: 8. The CDR3 reads CASSRDRLYEQYF. CDR3 bases read: TGTGCCAGCTCAAGGGACAGACTTTACGAG.

Turning to this clone: The read gets to within 3 residues of the CDR3 end, and the germline J gene fills in the rest. The chain links TRBV18 to TRBJ1-2, with 8 positions matching TRBD1. The V segment lost 4 bases and the J segment 2 bases; nucleotides outside the gene matches: 18. The CDR3 length is 19 residues. The V gene's germline CDR1 is KGHSH and CDR2 LQKENI. The CDR3 reads CASSLSFTRGPESNYGYTF. The CDR3 bases that were read are TGTGCCAGCTCACTCAGCTTCACCAGGGGGCCTGAATCAAACTATGGC.

Worth noting for this clone: The CDR3 goes on 3 residues after the read ends, and that part is filled in from the germline J gene. The J gene is TRBJ1-1, the V gene TRBV7-7; D may be TRBD1 (5 bases). The CDR3 runs 13 residues. Per the germline V gene, CDR1 is SSHAT and CDR2 is FNYEAQ (reference sequence). V lost 1 base to trimming and J lost 4 bases, with 7 bases between them. The sequenced CDR3 bases are TGTGCCAGCAGCTTAGAAAGGGGCACTGAA. Translated, it gives CASSLERGTE. The complete CDR3 protein is CASSLERGTEAFF.

Regarding this clone: The sequenced fragment ends 3 residues before the CDR3 boundary, so the rest is inferred from the germline J gene. The rearrangement uses TRBV6-2 or TRBV6-3 and TRBJ2-2, with 11 bases that match TRBD2. Germline assignment: CDR1 MNHEY and CDR2 SVGEGT. The CDR3 is made up of 14 amino acids. With V trimmed by 7 bases and J by 3 bases, 1 base remained unmatched. CDR3 DNA (partial): TGTGCCAGCAAGACTAGCGGGGACACCGGGGAG. Its protein product is CASKTSGDTGE. The CDR3 in full is CASKTSGDTGELFF.

Turning to this clone: The CDR3 end is not reached by the read, which stops 3 residues before it; the germline J gene fills it in. V gene TRBV10-1 combines with J gene TRBJ1-5, with D unresolved. Between the trimmed V and J ends, which lost 2 bases and 7 bases, there was a span of 9 bases. Per the germline V gene, CDR1 is WNHNN and CDR2 is SYGVQD (reference sequence). This CDR3 has 13 residues. The CDR3 is CASSEGSGQPQHF. The part of the CDR3 DNA that was read is TGCGCCAGCAGTGAGGGTTCGGGGCAGCCC.

Comments on this clone: The read terminates 3 residues ahead of where the CDR3 ends, so the germline J gene completes it. The V and J genes are TRBV10-1 and TRBJ2-3; 7 bases agree with TRBD2. Germline V gene sequence: CDR1 WNHNN, CDR2 SYGVQD (reference sequence). The CDR3 runs 14 residues. V shed 6 bases, J shed 0 bases, and the junction held 3 bases outside the gene matches. CDR3 sequence: CASSPGGSTDTQYF. CDR3 bases read: TGCGCCAGCAGCCCCGGGGGGAGCACAGATACG.

Note on this clone: The missing CDR3 end, 3 residues past where the read stops, is filled in from the germline J gene. The gene calls are TRBV20-1 and TRBJ2-5, with a tentative D call TRBD1 (7 bases). Germline CDR1 reads DFQATT; CDR2 reads SNEGSKA (reference sequence). The CDR3 is 14 amino acids. V was shortened by 6 bases and J by 2 bases, with 16 bases between the two germline ends. The sequenced part of the CDR3 DNA is TGCAGTGCGGGGGGCGGCAGGGGGCAAGAGACC. Its protein is CSAGGGRGQET. In full, the CDR3 is CSAGGGRGQETQYF.

Concerning this clone itself: The read terminates 3 residues ahead of where the CDR3 ends, so the germline J gene completes it. J is TRBJ2-3 and V is TRBV6-2 or TRBV6-3; perhaps TRBD2 as D (6 bases). CDR1 and CDR2 from the germline V gene are MNHEY and SVGEGT. There are 15 residues in the CDR3. CDR3 bases read: TGTGCCAGCAGTCCGGCCCGGACCGGGGGAGAGACG. As protein: CASSPARTGGET. From start to end, the CDR3 is CASSPARTGGETQYF.

With respect to this clone: The CDR3 end lies 3 residues beyond the end of the read and is filled in from the germline J gene. This sequence joins TRBV20-1 and TRBJ2-5, with D perhaps assigned TRBD1 or TRBD2 (5 bases each). Trimming stripped 6 bases from V and 5 bases from J, with 10 bases between. In germline, CDR1 is DFQATT, CDR2 SNEGSKA (reference sequence). This CDR3 region has 11 residues. The CDR3 region is CSAREYETQYF. CDR3 DNA (partial): TGCAGTGCCAGGGAGTACGAGACC.

With regard to this clone: The CDR3 end lies 3 residues beyond the end of the read and is filled in from the germline J gene. The chain has TRBV20-1 and TRBJ2-7; TRBD2 agrees at 9 bases. J was trimmed by 2 bases and V by 1 base; bases with no gene match: 9. Germline V gene sequence: CDR1 DFQATT, CDR2 SNEGSKA (reference sequence). The length of the CDR3 is 16 residues. CDR3 residues: CSARGNSGGQTYEQYF. The CDR3 DNA, read in part, is TGCAGTGCTAGAGGGAATAGCGGGGGACAAACCTACGAG.

As to this clone: The CDR3 end is not reached by the read, which stops 3 residues before it; the germline J gene fills it in. This chain uses TRBV20-1 with TRBJ2-3; 7 positions match TRBD1. Germline trimming cut 1 base from V and 1 base from J; bases unmatched to any gene: 8. Germline-derived CDR1 and CDR2 are DFQATT and SNEGSKA (reference sequence). This CDR3 spans 16 amino acids. The CDR3 sequence: CSARGMFGQGTDTQYF. The CDR3 bases that were read are TGCAGTGCTAGAGGAATGTTTGGACAGGGCACAGATACG.

Note on this clone: The CDR3 extends 3 residues past the end of the read, so its final part is completed from the germline J gene. The chain has TRBV6-2 or TRBV6-3 and TRBJ1-5, with TRBD1 matching over 7 bases. The CDR3 has 16 residues. V shed 3 bases and J 0 bases; nucleotides not matched to a gene: 5. CDR1 is MNHEY and CDR2 is SVGEGT in the germline V gene. This CDR3 is CASSYWQGDSNQPQHF. Incomplete CDR3 DNA: TGTGCCAGCAGTTATTGGCAGGGGGATAGCAATCAGCCC.

Details on this clone: The read ends 3 residues before the CDR3 terminus; that terminus is restored from the germline J gene. This chain uses TRBV20-1 with TRBJ1-1, with D possibly being TRBD1 (5 bases). V was cut by 7 bases and J by 0 bases, with 15 bases left in between. The CDR3 is 14 amino acids. Germline V gene sequence: CDR1 DFQATT, CDR2 SNEGSKA (reference sequence). The sequenced part of the CDR3 DNA is TGCAGTGGCGTGGGGGGGATAATGAACACTGAA. Translated: CSGVGGIMNTE. The complete CDR3 sequence is CSGVGGIMNTEAFF.

With regard to this clone: The observed sequence ends 3 residues before the CDR3 terminus, with the missing tail filled in from the germline J gene. The genes are TRBV2 and TRBJ1-1, with TRBD1 identical over 11 bases. This CDR3 has 14 residues. V was pared by 8 bases and J by 4 bases, with 6 bases of the junction left unmatched. Germline V gives CDR1 SNHLY, CDR2 FYNNEI. The CDR3 protein is CASAGQGAGTEAFF. Partial CDR3 DNA: TGTGCCAGCGCCGGACAGGGGGCCGGCACTGAA.

For this clone: The CDR3 end lies 3 residues beyond the end of the read and is filled in from the germline J gene. V is TRBV5-1 and J is TRBJ1-6, with a tentative D call TRBD1 (6 bases). This CDR3 is built from 16 residues. CDR1 SGHRS and CDR2 YFSETQ come from the germline V gene. Trimming removed 4 bases at V and 7 bases at J, with 18 bases between. The sequenced part of the CDR3 DNA is TGCGCCAGCAGCGGGACACCGGGACCTGGGAATTCACCC. It translates to CASSGTPGPGNSP. The full CDR3 protein is CASSGTPGPGNSPLHF.